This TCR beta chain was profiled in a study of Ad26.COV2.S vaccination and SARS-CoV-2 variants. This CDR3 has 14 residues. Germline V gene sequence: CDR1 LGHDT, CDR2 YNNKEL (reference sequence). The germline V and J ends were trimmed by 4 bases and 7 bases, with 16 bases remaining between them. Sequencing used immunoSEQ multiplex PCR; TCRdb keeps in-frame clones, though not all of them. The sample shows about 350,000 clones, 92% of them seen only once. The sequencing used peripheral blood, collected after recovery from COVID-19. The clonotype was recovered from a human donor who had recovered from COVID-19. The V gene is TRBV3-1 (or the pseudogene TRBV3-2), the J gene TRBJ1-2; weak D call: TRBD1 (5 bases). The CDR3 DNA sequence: TGTGCCAGCAGCCTCAGAAGGGGTAGAATTGGCTACACCTTC. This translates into CASSLRRGRIGYTF.